This paragraph reports one T cell receptor (beta chain). Its antigen is not known. Sequencing used immunoSEQ multiplex PCR; TCRdb keeps in-frame clones, though not all of them. This table has over 55,000 clones, approximately 80% appearing once. The data were taken from a study of OX40 agonist ivuxolimab in advanced cancers. Study-wide background: A partial response was reached by three patients: one with hepatocellular carcinoma and two with cutaneous melanoma. Study-level findings and limits: It was also the case that some nonresponders had low normalized T-cell clonal expansion. Among patients with partial responses at 0.1-3.0 mg/kg, clonal expansion was among the lowest. Compared with CD4+, CD8+ T cells on average had more expanded clones.

Germline V gene lookup returns CDR1 SGHTA and CDR2 FQGNSA. V dropped 6 bases and J dropped 7 bases, with 15 bases sitting between them. The CDR3 consists of 14 residues. Specimen: CD4+ or CD8+ T cells sorted from blood, collected in a trial of the OX40 agonist ivuxolimab. The clonotype was recovered from an adult with an advanced solid tumor such as melanoma, head and neck, liver or kidney cancer. The chain has TRBV7-2 and TRBJ1-4; weak D call: TRBD1 (6 bases). CDR3 bases: TGTGCCAGCAGAGAGAAGGGGGGCGGTGAAAAACTGTTTTTT. Protein: CASREKGGGEKLFF.